These 8 T cell receptor beta chains share one sample of origin, sequenced in a study of T cells in tuberculosis. Time point described: new active TB diagnosis, blood taken before or within 7 days of starting treatment. Sequenced by immunoSEQ multiplex PCR; TCRdb stores in-frame clones only, minus some. The table has 5,000 or so clones, around 97% seen once. The sequences come from PBMCs, collected at tuberculosis diagnosis. The receptors derive from an adult with tuberculosis.

The chain's CDR3 is CASKDRVLSVSGYTF. The CDR3 coding sequence is TGTGCCAGCAAGGACAGGGTTTTAAGTGTAAGTGGCTACACCTTC. The chain recombines TRBV2 with TRBJ1-2; 8 bases line up with TRBD1. This CDR3 region has 15 residues. Unmatched junction bases numbered 14, after V lost 7 bases and J lost 7 bases. Germline V gene data show CDR1 as SNHLY and CDR2 as FYNNEI.

The chain has TRBV5-6 and TRBJ2-3, with TRBD1 matching 7 bases. V trimming: 4 bases; J trimming: 4 bases; junction bases outside the gene matches: 12. The CDR3 has 16 residues. Germline V lookup: CDR1 SGHDT, CDR2 YYEEEE. CDR3 sequence reads: CASSEDRVRGADTQYF. CDR3 bases: TGTGCCAGCAGCGAAGACAGGGTGAGGGGAGCAGATACGCAGTATTTT.

This sequence joins TRBV19 and TRBJ2-5; 9 bases agree with TRBD2. After removal of 5 bases from V and 4 bases from J, the junction contained 2 bases not matched to a gene. From germline, CDR1 is LNHDA and CDR2 SQIVND (reference sequence). The CDR3 totals 13 residues. Here the CDR3 reads CASSGGLAETQYF. For the CDR3, the DNA is TGTGCCAGTAGTGGGGGACTAGCAGAGACCCAGTACTTC.

The rearrangement joins TRBV2 to TRBJ2-5; 8 bases align to TRBD1. The CDR3 has 15 residues. Per germline, CDR1 SNHLY and CDR2 FYNNEI. After removal of 3 bases from V and 1 base from J, the junction contained 4 bases not matched to a gene. This CDR3 is CASSDRGLLQETQYF. The CDR3 DNA reads as TGTGCCAGCAGTGACAGGGGGCTTCTCCAAGAGACCCAGTACTTC.

This clone was detected once. The J gene is TRBJ2-7, the V gene TRBV19, with 7 bases fitting TRBD2. Germline V CDR1 and CDR2: LNHDA, SQIVND (reference sequence). There are 14 residues in the CDR3. Trimming at V came to 6 bases and at J to 2 bases, leaving 7 bases not matched to a gene. CDR3 sequence: CASSSSGPTYEQYF. The CDR3 DNA reads TGTGCCAGTAGCTCTAGCGGACCCACCTACGAGCAGTACTTC. The full variable domain, completed using reference TRBV19 and TRBJ2-7, is DGGITQSPKYLFRKEGQNVTLSCEQNLNHDAMYWYRQDPGQGLRLIYYSQIVNDFQKGDIAEGYSVSREKKESFPLTVTSAQKNPTAFYLCASSSSGPTYEQYFGPGTRLTVT.

The gene calls are TRBV6-6 and TRBJ2-1; 7 bases are a match to TRBD2. There are 15 residues in the CDR3. CDR1 MNHNY and CDR2 SVGAGI come from the germline V gene (reference sequence). Losses at the gene ends were 4 bases for V and 8 bases for J; bases not matched to a gene: 11. CDR3 in amino acids: CASSSPGREADEQFF. The CDR3 DNA reads TGTGCCAGCAGTTCCCCAGGACGGGAGGCCGATGAGCAGTTCTTC.

The chain joins TRBV6-1 to TRBJ2-3; D perhaps matches TRBD1 (5 bases). Per germline, CDR1 MNHNS and CDR2 SASEGT. CDR3 length: 13 residues. Between the trimmed V and J ends, which lost 3 bases and 3 bases, there was a span of 7 bases. This CDR3 is CASSETDTDTQYF. The CDR3 DNA reads TGTGCCAGCAGTGAGACAGATACAGATACGCAGTATTTT.

This chain connects TRBV7-3 to TRBJ2-3, with D possibly TRBD2 on 6 matching bases. The germline CDR1 and CDR2 sequences are SGHTA and FQGTGA. V gave up 1 base and J gave up 2 bases, with 10 bases separating them. The CDR3 contains 15 residues. The DNA for the CDR3 is TGTGCCAGCAGCTTAAGGCGGGGCAACACAGATACGCAGTATTTT. Amino acids: CASSLRRGNTDTQYF.